The clone carrying this T cell receptor beta chain showed up just a few times. Its antigen is still unknown. The record originates from a study of blood T cells in healthy people across ages. Study results and limitations: Both higher diversity and more naive CD4+ cells marked long-lived donors when set against aged donors. CMV infection status of these donors was not known.

This CDR3 region has 13 residues. V lost 4 bases, J lost 0 bases, and 7 bases lay in between. PCR was performed a second time for about 7 to 12 cycles using a sample-barcoded 5' primer and a J-beta primer mix. TCRdb used MiXCR to reprocess the 5' RACE reads, holding one entry per CDR3 protein. Here the sample spans around 1.1 million distinct CDR3 sequences, 35% to 40% being singletons. The TCR sequence derives from a man between 18 and 29 years old in good health. V usage is TRBV12-3 or TRBV12-4 and J usage is TRBJ2-7; D unresolved. Sequences were obtained from blood. The CDR3 DNA follows: TGTGCCAGCAGTTCGGACCACTCCTACGAGCAGTACTTC. This encodes CASSSDHSYEQYF.